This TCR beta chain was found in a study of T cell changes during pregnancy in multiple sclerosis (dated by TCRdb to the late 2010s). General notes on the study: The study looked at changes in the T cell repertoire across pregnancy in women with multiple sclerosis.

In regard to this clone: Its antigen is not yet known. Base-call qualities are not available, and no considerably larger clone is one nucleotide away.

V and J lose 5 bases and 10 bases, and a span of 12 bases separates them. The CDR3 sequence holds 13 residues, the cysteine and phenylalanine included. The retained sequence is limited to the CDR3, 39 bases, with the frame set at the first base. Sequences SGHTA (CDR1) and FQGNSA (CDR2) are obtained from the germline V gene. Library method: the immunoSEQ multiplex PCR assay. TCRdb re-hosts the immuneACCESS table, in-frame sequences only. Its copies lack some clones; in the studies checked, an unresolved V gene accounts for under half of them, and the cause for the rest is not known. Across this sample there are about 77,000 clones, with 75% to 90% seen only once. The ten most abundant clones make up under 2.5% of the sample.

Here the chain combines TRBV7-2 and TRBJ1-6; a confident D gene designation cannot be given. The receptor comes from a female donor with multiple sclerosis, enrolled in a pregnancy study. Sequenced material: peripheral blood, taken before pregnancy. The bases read TGTGCCAGCAGCCTTGACGGGGAGTCACCCCTCCACTTT. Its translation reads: CASSLDGESPLHF.